This T cell receptor (beta chain) was sequenced for a study of beta chain features in type 1 diabetes. Study-level points and caveats: Type 1 diabetes patients showed a moderate but significant shortening of TCRB CDR3s in all four CD4+ subsets.

Turning to this clone: Its antigen is currently unknown.

CDR3 size: 13 residues. The V end was cut by 4 bases, the J end by 1 base, with 10 bases between. Germline V gene lookup returns CDR1 GTSNPN and CDR2 SVGIG (reference sequence). Expressed TCRB transcripts were sequenced because the isolated RNA had all been reverse transcribed beforehand. Samples of naive, central memory and regulatory T cells yielded a mean of around 3.7 million reads. TCRdb's copy holds only in-frame clones and misses some; the assay was immunoSEQ multiplex PCR. The data hold some 220,000 clones, with roughly 11% observed a single time. Sequencing was carried out using central memory CD4+ T cells from blood. V is TRBV30 and J is TRBJ1-1; TRBD1 is a possible D gene (5 bases). This TCR derives from a man between 18 and 29 years old in good health. CDR3 residues: CAWKQGGNTEAFF. In DNA, the CDR3 is TGTGCCTGGAAGCAGGGAGGGAACACTGAAGCTTTCTTT.